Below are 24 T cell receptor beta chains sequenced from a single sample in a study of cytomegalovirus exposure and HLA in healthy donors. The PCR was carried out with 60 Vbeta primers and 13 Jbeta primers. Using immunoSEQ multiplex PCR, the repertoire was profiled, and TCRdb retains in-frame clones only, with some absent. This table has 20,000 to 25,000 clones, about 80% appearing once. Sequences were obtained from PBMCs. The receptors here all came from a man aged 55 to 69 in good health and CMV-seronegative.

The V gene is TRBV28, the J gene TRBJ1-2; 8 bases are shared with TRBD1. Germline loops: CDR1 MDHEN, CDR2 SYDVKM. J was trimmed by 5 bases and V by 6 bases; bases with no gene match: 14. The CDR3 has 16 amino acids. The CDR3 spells CASRPQGAWNNYGYTF. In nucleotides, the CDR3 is TGTGCCAGCAGACCCCAGGGGGCATGGAACAATTATGGCTACACCTTC.

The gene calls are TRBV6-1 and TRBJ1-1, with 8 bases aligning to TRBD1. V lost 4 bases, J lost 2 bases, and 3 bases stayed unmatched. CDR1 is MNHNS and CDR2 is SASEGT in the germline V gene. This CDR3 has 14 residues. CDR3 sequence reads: CASSGQGQNTEAFF. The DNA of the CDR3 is TGTGCCAGCAGTGGACAGGGGCAAAACACTGAAGCTTTCTTT.

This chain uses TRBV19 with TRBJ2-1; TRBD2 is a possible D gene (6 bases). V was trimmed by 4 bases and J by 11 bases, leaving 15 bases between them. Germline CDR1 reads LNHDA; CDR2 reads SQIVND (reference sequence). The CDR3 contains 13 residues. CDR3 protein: CASSSGASAKQFF. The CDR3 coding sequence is TGTGCCAGTAGTAGCGGGGCTAGCGCTAAGCAGTTCTTC.

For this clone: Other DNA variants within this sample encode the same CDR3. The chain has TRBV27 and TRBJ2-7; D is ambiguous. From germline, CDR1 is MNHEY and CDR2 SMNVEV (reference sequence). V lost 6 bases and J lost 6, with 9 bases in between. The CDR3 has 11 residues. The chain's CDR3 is CASSYGSEQYF. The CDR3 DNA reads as TGTGCCAGCAGCTACGGGTCCGAGCAGTACTTC.

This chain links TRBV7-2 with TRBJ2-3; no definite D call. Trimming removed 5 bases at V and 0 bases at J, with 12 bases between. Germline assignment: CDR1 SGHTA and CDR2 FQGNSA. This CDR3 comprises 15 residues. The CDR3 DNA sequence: TGTGCCAGCAGCCCGGGTCAGACTAGCACAGATACGCAGTATTTT. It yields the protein CASSPGQTSTDTQYF.

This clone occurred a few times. The CDR3 reads CASSLQAPGTEAFF. The CDR3 DNA sequence: TGTGCCAGCAGTCTTCAGGCCCCGGGGACTGAAGCTTTCTTT. The chain uses TRBV28 and TRBJ1-1; unclear D gene. Per germline, CDR1 MDHEN and CDR2 SYDVKM. The CDR3 is 14 residues long. Trimming pared 5 bases from V and 5 bases from J, leaving 15 bases between.

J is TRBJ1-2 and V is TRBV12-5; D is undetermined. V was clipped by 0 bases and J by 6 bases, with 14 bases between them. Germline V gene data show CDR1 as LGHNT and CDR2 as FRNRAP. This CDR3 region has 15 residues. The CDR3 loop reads CASGLVYPRKDGYTF. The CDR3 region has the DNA TGTGCTAGTGGTTTGGTTTACCCGAGGAAGGATGGCTACACCTTC.

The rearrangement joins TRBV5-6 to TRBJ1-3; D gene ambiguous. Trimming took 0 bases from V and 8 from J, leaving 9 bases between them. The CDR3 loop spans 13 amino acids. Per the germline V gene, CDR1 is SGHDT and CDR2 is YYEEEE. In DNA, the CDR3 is TGTGCCAGCAGCTTGGTAGTTGGGCACACCATATATTTT. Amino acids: CASSLVVGHTIYF.

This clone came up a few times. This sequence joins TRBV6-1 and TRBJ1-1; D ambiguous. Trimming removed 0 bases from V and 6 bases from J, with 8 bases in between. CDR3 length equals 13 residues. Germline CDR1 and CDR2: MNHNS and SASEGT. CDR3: CASSEALRAEAFF. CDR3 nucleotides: TGTGCCAGCAGTGAAGCGCTTCGGGCTGAAGCTTTCTTT.

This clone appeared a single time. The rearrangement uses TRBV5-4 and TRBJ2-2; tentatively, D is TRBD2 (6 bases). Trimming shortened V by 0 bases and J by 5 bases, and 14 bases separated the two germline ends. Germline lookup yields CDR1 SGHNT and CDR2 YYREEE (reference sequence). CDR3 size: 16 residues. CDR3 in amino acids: CASSLVAWTTTGELFF. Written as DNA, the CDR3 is TGTGCCAGCAGCTTGGTAGCTTGGACTACGACCGGGGAGCTGTTTTTT.

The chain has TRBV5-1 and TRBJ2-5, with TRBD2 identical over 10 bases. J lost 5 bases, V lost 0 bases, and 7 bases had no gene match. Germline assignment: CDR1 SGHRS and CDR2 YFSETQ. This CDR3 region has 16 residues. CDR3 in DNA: TGCGCCAGCAGCTTGGACGTAGCGGGAGGCGGGGAGACCCAGTACTTC. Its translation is CASSLDVAGGGETQYF.

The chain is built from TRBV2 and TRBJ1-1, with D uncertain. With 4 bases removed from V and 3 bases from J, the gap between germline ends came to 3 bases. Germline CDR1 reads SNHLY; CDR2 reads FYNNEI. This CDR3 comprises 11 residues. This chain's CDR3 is CASSAYTEAFF. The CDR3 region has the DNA TGTGCCAGCAGTGCATACACTGAAGCTTTCTTT.

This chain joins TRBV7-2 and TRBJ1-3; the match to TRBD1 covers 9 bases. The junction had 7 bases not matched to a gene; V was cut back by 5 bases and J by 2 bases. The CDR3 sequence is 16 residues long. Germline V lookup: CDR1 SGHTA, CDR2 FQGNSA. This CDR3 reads CASSPGTGKAGNTIYF. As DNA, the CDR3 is TGTGCCAGCAGCCCCGGGACAGGGAAGGCTGGAAACACCATATATTTT.

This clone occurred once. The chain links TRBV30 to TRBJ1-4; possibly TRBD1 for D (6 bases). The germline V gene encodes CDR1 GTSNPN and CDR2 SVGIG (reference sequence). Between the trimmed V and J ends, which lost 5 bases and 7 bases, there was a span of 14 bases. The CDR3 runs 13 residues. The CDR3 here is CAWGQGIIEKLFF. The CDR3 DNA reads TGTGCCTGGGGGCAGGGGATTATTGAAAAACTGTTTTTT.

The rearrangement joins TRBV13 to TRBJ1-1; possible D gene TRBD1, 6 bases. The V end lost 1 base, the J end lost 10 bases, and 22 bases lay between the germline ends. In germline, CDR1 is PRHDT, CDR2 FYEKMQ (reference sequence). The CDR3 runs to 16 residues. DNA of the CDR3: TGTGCCAGCAGCTTAGAATACACCGGGGCCGAAGGGGGAGCTTTCTTT. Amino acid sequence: CASSLEYTGAEGGAFF.

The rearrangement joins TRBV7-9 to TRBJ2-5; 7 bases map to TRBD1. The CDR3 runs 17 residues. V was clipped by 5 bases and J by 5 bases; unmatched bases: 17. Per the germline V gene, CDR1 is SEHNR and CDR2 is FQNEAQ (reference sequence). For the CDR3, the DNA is TGTGCCAGCAGCCCTGACTTTAAGACAGGGTTGGGGGAGACCCAGTACTTC. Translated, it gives CASSPDFKTGLGETQYF.

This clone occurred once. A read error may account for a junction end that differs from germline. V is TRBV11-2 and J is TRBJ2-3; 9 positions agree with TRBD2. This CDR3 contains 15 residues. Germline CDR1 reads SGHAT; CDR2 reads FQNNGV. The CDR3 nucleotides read TGTCCCAGCCAGCGGGGGGCCACTAGCACAGATACGCAGTATTTT. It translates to CPSQRGATSTDTQYF.

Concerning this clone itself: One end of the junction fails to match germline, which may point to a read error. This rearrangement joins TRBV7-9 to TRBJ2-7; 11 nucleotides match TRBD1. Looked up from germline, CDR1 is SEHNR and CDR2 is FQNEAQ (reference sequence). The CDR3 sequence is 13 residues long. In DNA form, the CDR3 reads TGTTCCAGCAACCGGGACAGGGGGGGAGGGCAGTACTTC. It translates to CSSNRDRGGGQYF.

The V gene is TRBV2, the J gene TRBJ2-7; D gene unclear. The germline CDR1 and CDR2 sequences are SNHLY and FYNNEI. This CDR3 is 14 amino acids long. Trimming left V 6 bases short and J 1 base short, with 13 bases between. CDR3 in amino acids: CASSPSHGSYEQYF. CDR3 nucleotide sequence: TGTGCCAGCAGCCCCAGCCACGGGTCCTACGAGCAGTACTTC.

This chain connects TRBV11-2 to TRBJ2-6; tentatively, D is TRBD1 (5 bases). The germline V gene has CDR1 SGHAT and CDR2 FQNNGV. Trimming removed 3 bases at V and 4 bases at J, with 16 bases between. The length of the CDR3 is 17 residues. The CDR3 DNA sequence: TGTGCCAGCAGCTTGGGTGTTAAGCAGGGAGGGGCCAACGTCCTGACTTTC. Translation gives CASSLGVKQGGANVLTF.

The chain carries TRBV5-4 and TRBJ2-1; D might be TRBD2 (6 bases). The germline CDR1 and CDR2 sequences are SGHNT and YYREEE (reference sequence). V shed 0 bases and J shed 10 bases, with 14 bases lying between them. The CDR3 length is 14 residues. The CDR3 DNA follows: TGTGCCAGCAGCTTGGCCGGGCGGGGCGAGGAGCAGTTCTTC. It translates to CASSLAGRGEEQFF.

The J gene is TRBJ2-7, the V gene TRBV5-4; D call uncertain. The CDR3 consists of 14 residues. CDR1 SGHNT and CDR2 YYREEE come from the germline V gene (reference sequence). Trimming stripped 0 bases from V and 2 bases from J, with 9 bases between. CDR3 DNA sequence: TGTGCCAGCAGCTTGGGACCTGGAGCCTACGAGCAGTACTTC. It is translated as CASSLGPGAYEQYF.

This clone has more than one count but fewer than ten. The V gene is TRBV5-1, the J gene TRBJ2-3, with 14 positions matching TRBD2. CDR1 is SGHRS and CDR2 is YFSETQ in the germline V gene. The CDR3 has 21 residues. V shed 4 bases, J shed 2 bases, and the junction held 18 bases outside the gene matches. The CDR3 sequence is CASSLPGLAGARVSHTDTQYF. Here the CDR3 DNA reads TGCGCCAGCAGCCTCCCGGGACTAGCGGGGGCCAGAGTCAGTCACACAGATACGCAGTATTTT.

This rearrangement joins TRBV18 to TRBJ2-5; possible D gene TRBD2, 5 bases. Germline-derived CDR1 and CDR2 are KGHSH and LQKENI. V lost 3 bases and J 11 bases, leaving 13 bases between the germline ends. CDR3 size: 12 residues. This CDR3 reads CASSPRLREQYF. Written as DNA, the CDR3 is TGTGCCAGCTCACCGCGATTGAGGGAGCAGTACTTC.